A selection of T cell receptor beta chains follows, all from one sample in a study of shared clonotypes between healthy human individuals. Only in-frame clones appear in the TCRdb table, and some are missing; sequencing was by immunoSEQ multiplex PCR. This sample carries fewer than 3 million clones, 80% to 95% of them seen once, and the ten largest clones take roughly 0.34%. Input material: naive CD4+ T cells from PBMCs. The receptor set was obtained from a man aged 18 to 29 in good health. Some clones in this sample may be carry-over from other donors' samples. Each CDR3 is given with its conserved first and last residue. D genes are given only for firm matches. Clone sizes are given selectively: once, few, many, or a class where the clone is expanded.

CDR3 protein: CASSSLMGQGPDTQYF; CDR3 DNA: TGCGCCAGCAGCTCTTTGATGGGCCAGGGGCCAGATACGCAGTATTTT; clone size: NA; J gene: TRBJ2-3; D gene: NA; V gene: TRBV5-1
CDR3 protein: CSARTGYEQYF; CDR3 DNA: TGCAGTGCTAGGACAGGTTACGAGCAGTACTTC; clone size: NA; J gene: TRBJ2-7; D gene: NA; V gene: TRBV20-1
CDR3 protein: CASSKVARRGLMNTEAFF; CDR3 DNA: TGTGCCAGCAGCAAAGTGGCCCGGAGGGGTCTTATGAACACTGAAGCTTTCTTT; clone size: NA; J gene: TRBJ1-1; D gene: NA; V gene: TRBV21-1
CDR3 protein: CASSLETSGRAAEQFF; CDR3 DNA: TGCGCCAGCAGCTTGGAAACTAGCGGGAGGGCCGCTGAGCAGTTCTTC; clone size: NA; J gene: TRBJ2-1; D gene: TRBD2; V gene: TRBV5-1
CDR3 protein: CASRLAGGPQEQYF; CDR3 DNA: TGTGCCTCCCGACTAGCGGGAGGGCCTCAAGAGCAGTACTTC; clone size: NA; J gene: TRBJ2-7; D gene: TRBD2; V gene: TRBV30
CDR3 protein: CASSMSTGGGYGYTF; CDR3 DNA: TGTGCCAGCAGCATGTCGACAGGGGGTGGTTATGGCTACACCTTC; clone size: NA; J gene: TRBJ1-2; D gene: TRBD1; V gene: TRBV7-2
CDR3 protein: CASSTSGRSGEQYF; CDR3 DNA: TGCGCCAGCAGCACTAGCGGGAGAAGCGGCGAGCAGTACTTC; clone size: NA; J gene: TRBJ2-7; D gene: TRBD2; V gene: TRBV10-2
CDR3 protein: CASSKAWGLATSSYNEQFF; CDR3 DNA: TGTGCCAGCAGCAAAGCCTGGGGACTAGCGACTAGCTCCTACAATGAGCAGTTCTTC; clone size: NA; J gene: TRBJ2-1; D gene: NA; V gene: TRBV21-1
CDR3 protein: CASSLTSGGPDTQYF; CDR3 DNA: TGTGCCAGCAGCCTGACTAGCGGGGGTCCAGATACGCAGTATTTT; clone size: once; J gene: TRBJ2-3; D gene: NA; V gene: TRBV21-1
CDR3 protein: CASSAGKHGGYTF; CDR3 DNA: TGCGCCAGCAGTGCGGGAAAACACGGTGGCTACACCTTC; clone size: NA; J gene: TRBJ1-2; D gene: NA; V gene: TRBV10-1
CDR3 protein: CASSEAVSGWKTQYF; CDR3 DNA: TGTGCCAGCAGTGAAGCGGTATCAGGGTGGAAGACCCAGTACTTC; clone size: NA; J gene: TRBJ2-5; D gene: NA; V gene: TRBV6-1
CDR3 protein: CASSHGKRGELFF; CDR3 DNA: TGTGCCAGCAGTCATGGGAAGCGCGGGGAGCTGTTTTTT; clone size: NA; J gene: TRBJ2-2; D gene: NA; V gene: TRBV6-5
CDR3 protein: CAAARTGGRYEQFF; CDR3 DNA: TGTGCCGCAGCACGGACAGGGGGCAGGTATGAGCAGTTCTTC; clone size: NA; J gene: TRBJ2-1; D gene: TRBD1; V gene: TRBV6-1
CDR3 protein: CASTTPPAGDEQFF; CDR3 DNA: TGTGCCAGCACGACTCCCCCCGCAGGGGATGAGCAGTTCTTC; clone size: NA; J gene: TRBJ2-1; D gene: NA; V gene: TRBV28
CDR3 protein: CASSSGSSYEQYF; CDR3 DNA: TGTGCCAGCAGCTCAGGGAGTTCCTACGAGCAGTACTTC; clone size: NA; J gene: TRBJ2-7; D gene: NA; V gene: TRBV7-3
CDR3 protein: CASSPGSYWTGNEQYF; CDR3 DNA: TGCGCCAGCAGCCCGGGCAGCTATTGGACTGGCAACGAGCAGTACTTC; clone size: NA; J gene: TRBJ2-7; D gene: NA; V gene: TRBV4-1
CDR3 protein: CASSLTSGTFSYEQYF; CDR3 DNA: TGTGCCAGCAGCTTAACTAGCGGGACCTTCTCCTACGAGCAGTACTTC; clone size: NA; J gene: TRBJ2-7; D gene: TRBD2; V gene: TRBV7-8
CDR3 protein: CSAREDYEQYF; CDR3 DNA: TGCAGTGCTAGAGAGGACTACGAGCAGTACTTC; clone size: few; J gene: TRBJ2-7; D gene: NA; V gene: TRBV20-1
CDR3 protein: CASRAISGGGETQYF; CDR3 DNA: TGTGCCAGCAGGGCGATCTCAGGGGGGGGAGAGACCCAGTACTTC; clone size: NA; J gene: TRBJ2-5; D gene: NA; V gene: TRBV2
CDR3 protein: CASSQGSPGQGAYEQYF; CDR3 DNA: TGTGCCAGCAGTCAAGGGTCGCCGGGACAGGGGGCCTACGAGCAGTACTTC; clone size: once; J gene: TRBJ2-7; D gene: TRBD1; V gene: TRBV7-2